Shown below are 26 T cell receptor beta chains from a single sample sequenced in a study of cytomegalovirus exposure and HLA in healthy donors. The PCR was carried out with 60 Vbeta primers and 13 Jbeta primers. The data were produced by immunoSEQ multiplex PCR, yet TCRdb's version contains in-frame clones alone and is incomplete. The data hold around 110,000 clones, with roughly 70% observed a single time. The sequenced sample consisted of PBMCs. The source is a woman under 30 in good health and CMV-seronegative.

J is TRBJ2-5 and V is TRBV29-1; 7 nucleotides align to TRBD1. This CDR3 has 14 amino acids. The V gene end was trimmed by 6 bases and the J gene end by 1 base; junction bases not matched to a gene: 8. Germline CDR1 is SQVTM and CDR2 is ANQGSEA. DNA of the CDR3: TGCAGCGTGTGCACAGGGGCCCTCCAAGAGACCCAGTACTTC. Translating it yields CSVCTGALQETQYF. The full variable domain, in which reference TRBV29-1 and TRBJ2-5 provide the parts outside the CDR3, is SAVISQKPSRDICQRGTSLTIQCQVDSQVTMMFWYRQQPGQSLTLIATANQGSEATYESGFVIDKFPISRPNLTFSTLTVSNMSPEDSSIYLCSVCTGALQETQYFGPGTRLLVL.

The J gene is TRBJ1-1, the V gene TRBV7-2; unclear D gene. The V end lost 2 bases, the J end lost 1 base, and 8 bases lay between the germline ends. Germline V gene lookup returns CDR1 SGHTA and CDR2 FQGNSA. This CDR3 spans 14 amino acids. For the CDR3, the DNA is TGTGCCAGCAGCTTATACGGGAGGAACACTGAAGCTTTCTTT. It specifies CASSLYGRNTEAFF.

The chain has TRBV11-2 and TRBJ1-2; D is ambiguous. This CDR3 has 13 residues. Germline V gene lookup returns CDR1 SGHAT and CDR2 FQNNGV. V shed 5 bases and J shed 7 bases, with 14 bases lying between them. The CDR3 here is CASSRYLALGYTF. The CDR3 DNA follows: TGTGCCAGCAGCCGGTACTTAGCGCTTGGCTACACCTTC. The entire variable domain, with the rest obtained from reference TRBV11-2 and TRBJ1-2, is as follows: EAGVAQSPRYKIIEKRQSVAFWCNPISGHATLYWYQQILGQGPKLLIQFQNNGVVDDSQLPKDRFSAERLKGVDSTLKIQPAKLEDSAVYLCASSRYLALGYTFGSGTRLTVV.

Turning to this clone: The sample contains more than one DNA sequence encoding this CDR3. The chain joins TRBV4-1 to TRBJ1-2; 7 bases are a match to TRBD1. The junction had 0 bases not matched to a gene; V was cut back by 0 bases and J by 2 bases. The CDR3 is 14 residues long. Germline CDR1 and CDR2: MGHRA and YSYEKL. CDR3 nucleotides: TGCGCCAGCAGCCAAGAACAGGGGAACTATGGCTACACCTTC. It encodes CASSQEQGNYGYTF.

The chain employs TRBV7-9 and TRBJ1-4, with a possible D match to TRBD1 (5 bases). Germline V gene data show CDR1 as SEHNR and CDR2 as FQNEAQ (reference sequence). V was clipped by 5 bases and J by 7 bases, with 26 bases between them. This CDR3 contains 18 residues. The DNA for the CDR3 is TGTGCCAGCAGCCCCCGTGGGACTATAGGACGCGAGGGTGAAAAACTGTTTTTT. This encodes CASSPRGTIGREGEKLFF.

A few counts support this clone. The chain recombines TRBV6-5 with TRBJ2-7; 8 nucleotides align to TRBD1. V shed 5 bases and J 1 base; nucleotides not matched to a gene: 7. Germline lookup yields CDR1 MNHEY and CDR2 SVGAGI. The CDR3 has 15 residues. CDR3 sequence (DNA): TGTGCCAGCAGTCCAGGGGGCGCCGGGTCCTACGAGCAGTACTTC. Protein product: CASSPGGAGSYEQYF.

The chain recombines TRBV6-5 with TRBJ1-6; 8 bases fit TRBD1. After removal of 0 bases from V and 9 bases from J, the junction contained 4 bases not matched to a gene. The CDR3 spans 15 residues. Germline V lookup: CDR1 MNHEY, CDR2 SVGAGI. Written as DNA, the CDR3 is TGTGCCAGCAGTTACTCGAATACAGGGGGTTCACCCCTCCACTTT. Residues: CASSYSNTGGSPLHF.

CDR3 in DNA: TGTGCCAGCAGCGTCCCGGGACTAGCGGGCGGAATCTTCGGCACAGATACGCAGTATTTT. Translated, it gives CASSVPGLAGGIFGTDTQYF. The gene calls are TRBV9 and TRBJ2-3, with 12 bases that match TRBD2. The junction had 14 bases not matched to a gene; V was cut back by 2 bases and J by 1 base. Germline assignment: CDR1 SGDLS and CDR2 YYNGEE. This CDR3 spans 20 amino acids.

This rearrangement joins TRBV28 to TRBJ1-2, with 9 bases fitting TRBD1. The J segment lost 2 bases and the V segment lost 5 bases, leaving 9 bases of the junction unmatched. Germline CDR1 and CDR2: MDHEN and SYDVKM. This CDR3 has 16 amino acids. The CDR3 sequence is CASSTGGTPQNYGYTF. The CDR3 nucleotides read TGTGCCAGCAGTACAGGGGGCACACCTCAAAACTATGGCTACACCTTC.

V gene TRBV20-1 combines with J gene TRBJ2-1; unclear D gene. This CDR3 region has 11 residues. Per the germline V gene, CDR1 is DFQATT and CDR2 is SNEGSKA (reference sequence). V lost 8 bases and J lost 6, with 11 bases in between. The CDR3 DNA sequence: TGCAGTCTTAGTCTTTTCAATGAGCAGTTCTTC. Translating it yields CSLSLFNEQFF.

J is TRBJ2-1 and V is TRBV28, with 7 nucleotides matching TRBD1. V shed 6 bases, J shed 4 bases, and the junction held 6 bases outside the gene matches. The germline gives CDR1 MDHEN, CDR2 SYDVKM. The CDR3 contains 14 residues. The CDR3 loop is CASRMTGNYNEQFF. Written as DNA, the CDR3 is TGTGCCAGCAGGATGACAGGGAATTACAATGAGCAGTTCTTC.

The CDR3 reads CASSLAGTNSPLHF. CDR3 in DNA: TGTGCCAGCTCATTGGCAGGAACTAATTCACCCCTCCACTTT. The rearrangement uses TRBV18 and TRBJ1-6, with no clear D. This CDR3 has 14 amino acids. The germline V gene has CDR1 KGHSH and CDR2 LQKENI. V lost 5 bases to trimming and J lost 6 bases, with 11 bases between them. Filled out from reference TRBV18 and TRBJ1-6, the complete variable domain reads NAGVMQNPRHLVRRRGQEARLRCSPMKGHSHVYWYRQLPEEGLKFMVYLQKENIIDESGMPKERFSAEFPKEGPSILRIQQVVRGDSAAYFCASSLAGTNSPLHFGNGTRLTVT.

This rearrangement joins TRBV6-5 to TRBJ2-4, with D perhaps matching TRBD2 (6 bases). The V and J ends lost 5 bases and 4 bases respectively, with 12 bases between them. The CDR3 runs to 14 residues. CDR1 is MNHEY, CDR2 SVGAGI, per germline. The CDR3 DNA reads TGTGCCAGCAGTCCTGGGGGGAGAAAAAACATTCAGTACTTC. Translated: CASSPGGRKNIQYF.

The CDR3 nucleotides are TGCGCCAGCAGCCATGCCGAGGGCTACGAGCAGTACTTC. Translation: CASSHAEGYEQYF. The V call is TRBV4-1, the J call TRBJ2-7; D possibly corresponds to TRBD2 (5 bases). Trimming took off 3 bases at V and 3 bases at J, with 9 bases between the two ends. Germline V gene sequence: CDR1 MGHRA, CDR2 YSYEKL. There are 13 residues in the CDR3.

V usage is TRBV5-1 and J usage is TRBJ2-2; 9 nucleotides align to TRBD1. The CDR3 loop spans 16 amino acids. Unmatched junction bases numbered 9, after V lost 4 bases and J lost 5 bases. Per the germline V gene, CDR1 is SGHRS and CDR2 is YFSETQ. CDR3 residues: CASSPQGQGRTGELFF. CDR3 in DNA: TGCGCCAGCAGCCCCCAGGGACAGGGTAGGACCGGGGAGCTGTTTTTT.

J is TRBJ1-1 and V is TRBV27; D uncertain. The CDR3 spans 14 residues. V was shortened by 6 bases and J by 1 base, with 12 bases between the two germline ends. Germline CDR1 and CDR2: MNHEY and SMNVEV (reference sequence). The DNA for the CDR3 is TGTGCCAGCAGCCGTGGCGGTTGGAACACTGAAGCTTTCTTT. Translation gives CASSRGGWNTEAFF.

The chain joins TRBV27 to TRBJ1-2; unclear D gene. The CDR3 is made up of 13 amino acids. Germline assignment: CDR1 MNHEY and CDR2 SMNVEV (reference sequence). V was clipped by 3 bases and J by 8 bases, with 13 bases between them. CDR3 DNA: TGTGCCAGCAGTTTCCAAGGTCGGCGGGGCTACACCTTC. Amino acids: CASSFQGRRGYTF.

The chain links TRBV15 to TRBJ2-5, with TRBD2 matching over 8 bases. CDR1 and CDR2 (germline): LNHNV, YYDKDF (reference sequence). The CDR3 has 17 residues. The V segment lost 1 base and the J segment 2 bases; nucleotides outside the gene matches: 9. In nucleotides, the CDR3 is TGTGCCACCAGCAGAGGGGGAGCGGGGGTGCTTCAAGAGACCCAGTACTTC. It encodes CATSRGGAGVLQETQYF.

This clone was seen a single time. One junction end disagrees with the germline gene, perhaps due to a read error. Other nucleotide sequences from this sample produce the same CDR3. The chain links TRBV28 to TRBJ2-2; perhaps TRBD2 as D (7 bases). In germline, CDR1 is MDHEN, CDR2 SYDVKM. CDR3 length: 16 residues. The CDR3 reads CASSPGGGAKAGELFF. CDR3 nucleotides: TGCGCCAGCAGTCCGGGTGGGGGGGCGAAGGCCGGGGAGCTGTTTTTT.

The chain carries TRBV5-6 and TRBJ1-3, with D possibly matching TRBD1 (6 bases). V was shortened by 0 bases and J by 0 bases, with 10 bases between the two germline ends. The germline V gene has CDR1 SGHDT and CDR2 YYEEEE. The CDR3 consists of 16 residues. The CDR3, as DNA: TGTGCCAGCAGCTTGGGGACAGTTTCCTCTGGAAACACCATATATTTT. This translates into CASSLGTVSSGNTIYF.

The CDR3 protein is CASRKTSGGEETQYF. For the CDR3, the DNA is TGTGCCAGCAGGAAGACTAGCGGGGGTGAAGAGACCCAGTACTTC. The chain uses TRBV2 and TRBJ2-5, with 12 bases matching TRBD2. Looked up from germline, CDR1 is SNHLY and CDR2 is FYNNEI. V lost 6 bases to trimming and J lost 3 bases; unmatched junction nucleotides: 5. This CDR3 spans 15 amino acids.

The V and J genes are TRBV2 and TRBJ2-5, with D possibly TRBD2 on 6 matching bases. The germline V gene encodes CDR1 SNHLY and CDR2 FYNNEI. V was clipped by 6 bases and J by 8 bases, with 13 bases between them. This CDR3 contains 12 residues. CDR3 DNA: TGTGCCAGCAGCAACCCGGGAGAAACCCAGTACTTC. Translation gives CASSNPGETQYF. Complete variable domain (other parts from reference TRBV2 and TRBJ2-5): EPEVTQTPSHQVTQMGQEVILRCVPISNHLYFYWYRQILGQKVEFLVSFYNNEISEKSEIFDDQFSVERPDGSNFTLKIRSTKLEDSAMYFCASSNPGETQYFGPGTRLLVL.

This clone has a handful of counts. The chain carries TRBV28 and TRBJ1-5, with 7 bases aligning to TRBD1. The CDR3 extends over 16 amino acids. Germline V gene lookup returns CDR1 MDHEN and CDR2 SYDVKM. V trimming: 6 bases; J trimming: 7 bases; junction bases outside the gene matches: 15. This CDR3 reads CASRPQGGGPRQPQHF. CDR3 in DNA: TGTGCCAGCAGACCCCAAGGGGGCGGGCCTAGGCAGCCCCAGCATTTT.

The chain couples TRBV10-3 to TRBJ2-7, with D possibly matching TRBD1 (5 bases). Trimming shortened V by 2 bases and J by 0 bases, and 8 bases separated the two germline ends. Germline values: CDR1 ENHRY, CDR2 SYGVKD. The CDR3 loop spans 14 amino acids. The CDR3 DNA reads TGTGCCATCAGTGAGAACAGGATCTCCTACGAGCAGTACTTC. It translates to CAISENRISYEQYF.

The V gene is TRBV30, the J gene TRBJ1-5; the D gene is possibly TRBD1 (5 bases). Germline V CDR1 and CDR2: GTSNPN, SVGIG (reference sequence). Trimming removed 1 base from V and 6 bases from J, with 16 bases in between. The CDR3 length is 15 residues. This CDR3 reads CAWSGDLGTVQPQHF. In DNA, the CDR3 is TGTGCCTGGAGTGGGGACTTAGGCACCGTTCAGCCCCAGCATTTT.

The rearrangement links TRBV10-1 to TRBJ2-3, with 8 bases aligning to TRBD2. Germline V gives CDR1 WNHNN, CDR2 SYGVQD (reference sequence). The CDR3 is 14 residues long. Trimming took 2 bases from V and 4 from J; bases not matched to a gene: 2. The CDR3 spells CASSEGSGADTQYF. Here the CDR3 DNA reads TGCGCCAGCAGTGAGGGTAGCGGGGCAGATACGCAGTATTTT.